This TCR beta chain was documented in a study of T cell repertoires in cytomegalovirus infection. As for the study in general: CMV infection together with matching HLA type was indicated by public TCR beta signatures.

There are a few counts of this clonotype. Its antigen is not identified. V was shortened by 3 bases and J by 0 bases, with 12 bases between the two germline ends. The CDR3 sequence is 16 residues long. Germline CDR1 reads MNHNS; CDR2 reads SASEGT. Findings and caveats of the study: Frequencies of public TCR beta families were cumulated, and this identified carriers of CMV plus the relevant HLA. The ex vivo response was dominated by HLA-C-restricted CMV-specific TCR beta clonotypes.

MiXCR, applied by TCRdb to the reads, yields one record per CDR3 protein. The table records about 920,000 distinct CDR3 sequences, approximately 31% of them present only once. The chain uses TRBV6-1 and TRBJ1-3, with unresolved D. The source was cultured CD8+ T cells from PBMCs, collected from culture after CMV antigen stimulation. The source of this sequence is a human donor in good health (CMV status not recorded). Some clones in this sample may be carry-over from other donors' samples. CDR3 DNA sequence: TGTGCCAGCAGTGATTACGAAGGGAGCTCTGGAAACACCATATATTTT. This gives the protein CASSDYEGSSGNTIYF.